This paragraph reports one TCR beta chain. Its antigen is not known. These data come from a study of monozygotic twins with inflammatory bowel disease. Findings and limits, study-wide: Telling different T cell subtypes apart from each other was not possible. Other individuals had fewer clonotypes in common with IBD patients than with healthy twins, especially with disease activity.

The authors ran two nested PCRs of around 15 and 10 cycles on TCRalpha and TCRbeta cDNA. TCRdb reprocessed the 5' RACE reads, with one entry per CDR3 protein and no DNA. The data include about 160,000 distinct CDR3 sequences; the top ten clones carry 2% to 3%. The CDR3 is made up of 14 amino acids. Germline lookup yields CDR1 LGHDT and CDR2 YNNKEL (reference sequence). This sequence joins TRBV3-1 and TRBJ1-1; TCRdb proposes TRBD1, but this gene call is untestable without DNA. The source is a human donor with ulcerative colitis or Crohn's disease, or a healthy co-twin of an affected twin (not recorded which). Sequences were obtained from blood. This chain's CDR3 is CASSHSVGDTEAFF.